What follows are 16 T cell receptor beta chains derived from one specimen sequenced in a study of beta chain features in type 1 diabetes. General study findings and limits: Moderate but significant shortening of TCRB CDR3s was recorded in all four CD4+ subsets from Type 1 diabetes patients.

Of the isolated RNA, all was reverse transcribed, and so the sequenced material was expressed TCRB transcripts. TCRdb keeps only in-frame clones here, not all; method: immunoSEQ multiplex PCR. The sample contains 600,000 or so clones, about an eighth of which appear only once. The antigens of these receptors remain unknown. Sample: naive CD4+ T cells from blood. The receptors were gathered from a man aged 25-45 years with type 1 diabetes.

The J gene is TRBJ2-7, the V gene TRBV7-3; 9 positions agree with TRBD2. Germline values: CDR1 SGHTA, CDR2 FQGTGA. This CDR3 is built from 15 residues. Trimming took 5 bases from V and 7 from J; bases not matched to a gene: 12. The CDR3 DNA is TGTGCCAGCAGCCCAGGCGCTAGCGGGGACCCAGAGCAGTACTTC. This translates into CASSPGASGDPEQYF.

This clone has a handful of counts. This chain connects TRBV14 to TRBJ1-1, with D unclear. Trimming left V 1 base short and J 4 bases short, with 19 bases between. The CDR3 totals 17 residues. The germline V gene encodes CDR1 SGHDN and CDR2 FVKESK. DNA for the CDR3: TGTGCCAGCAGCCAAGGAAATAAAGGGCGGGTGATCACTGAAGCTTTCTTT. Translation gives CASSQGNKGRVITEAFF.

The rearrangement links TRBV9 to TRBJ1-2; D not certain. The V end was cut by 4 bases, the J end by 0 bases, with 16 bases between. CDR3 size: 16 residues. Germline-derived CDR1 and CDR2 are SGDLS and YYNGEE. This CDR3 reads CASSSDLTRANYGYTF. The CDR3 coding sequence is TGTGCCAGCAGCTCCGACCTAACAAGAGCTAACTATGGCTACACCTTC.

The V gene is TRBV5-1, the J gene TRBJ2-6; D is uncertain. The CDR3 length is 14 residues. Germline V gene data show CDR1 as SGHRS and CDR2 as YFSETQ. Trimming removed 4 bases from V and 0 bases from J, with 5 bases in between. The CDR3 sequence: CASSAGSGANVLTF. The CDR3 nucleotides read TGCGCCAGCAGCGCCGGCTCTGGGGCCAACGTCCTGACTTTC. Looking up the rest from reference TRBV5-1 and TRBJ2-6 gives the full variable domain: KAGVTQTPRYLIKTRGQQVTLSCSPISGHRSVSWYQQTPGQGLQFLFEYFSETQRNKGNFPGRFSGRQFSNSRSEMNVSTLELGDSALYLCASSAGSGANVLTFGAGSRLTVL.

The J gene is TRBJ2-5, the V gene TRBV18; 7 positions agree with TRBD1. The CDR3 spans 15 residues. Losses at the gene ends were 4 bases for V and 1 base for J; bases not matched to a gene: 6. Per germline, CDR1 KGHSH and CDR2 LQKENI. This CDR3 reads CASSRTGDLQETQYF. In DNA, the CDR3 is TGTGCCAGCTCACGTACAGGGGACCTCCAAGAGACCCAGTACTTC.

In regard to this clone: Other DNA sequences in the sample encode the same CDR3. The genes are TRBV29-1 and TRBJ2-2; possible D gene TRBD1, 6 bases. The CDR3 totals 14 residues. V was trimmed by 7 bases and J by 0 bases, leaving 12 bases between them. Germline values: CDR1 SQVTM, CDR2 ANQGSEA. The CDR3 here is CSARTATNTGELFF. CDR3 nucleotides: TGCAGCGCGCGGACAGCAACGAACACCGGGGAGCTGTTTTTT.

This chain links TRBV5-4 with TRBJ2-7; a weak D match, TRBD2 (5 bases). The CDR3 spans 15 residues. V was pared by 3 bases and J by 6 bases, with 19 bases between. Germline V CDR1 and CDR2: SGHNT, YYREEE (reference sequence). CDR3 protein: CASSSAGKGAVEQYF. CDR3 coding DNA: TGTGCCAGCAGCTCCGCGGGTAAGGGTGCGGTCGAGCAGTACTTC.

The gene calls are TRBV20-1 and TRBJ2-7; D ambiguous. CDR3 length: 11 residues. Germline V lookup: CDR1 DFQATT, CDR2 SNEGSKA (reference sequence). V was clipped by 5 bases and J by 2 bases, with 7 bases between them. The CDR3 spells CSAPAAYEQYF. In nucleotides, the CDR3 is TGCAGTGCTCCGGCCGCCTACGAGCAGTACTTC.

This clone was counted only a few times. The V gene is TRBV27, the J gene TRBJ1-4; D not certain. Between the trimmed V and J ends, which lost 9 bases and 2 bases, there was a span of 10 bases. This CDR3 is 13 amino acids long. Germline values: CDR1 MNHEY, CDR2 SMNVEV (reference sequence). In DNA form, the CDR3 reads TGTGCCAGTGGACGACCTACTAATGAAAAACTGTTTTTT. It codes for CASGRPTNEKLFF.

The chain links TRBV6-8 to TRBJ2-1; D not resolved. Germline CDR1 reads MNHGY; CDR2 reads SAAAGT. The CDR3 is made up of 16 amino acids. V lost 1 base and J lost 0, with 10 bases in between. The CDR3 DNA reads TGTGCCAGCAGTTACTTGGCGACCGGCTCCTACAATGAGCAGTTCTTC. This encodes CASSYLATGSYNEQFF.

As for this clone: The sample holds other DNA sequences that translate to the same CDR3. This chain links TRBV28 with TRBJ1-2, with D maybe TRBD1 (5 bases). Looked up from germline, CDR1 is MDHEN and CDR2 is SYDVKM. The CDR3 is made up of 12 amino acids. V dropped 3 bases and J dropped 8 bases, with 10 bases sitting between them. The CDR3 DNA is TGTGCCAGCAGTTTGCAGGGTAACGGCTACACCTTC. It codes for CASSLQGNGYTF.

This clone was counted between two and nine times. V gene TRBV9 combines with J gene TRBJ1-5, with TRBD1 as a possible D gene (5 bases). The germline V gene encodes CDR1 SGDLS and CDR2 YYNGEE. Trimming shortened V by 2 bases and J by 0 bases, and 9 bases separated the two germline ends. There are 15 residues in the CDR3. As DNA, the CDR3 is TGTGCCAGCAGCGTCGAGGGGAGTAGCAATCAGCCCCAGCATTTT. Translation gives CASSVEGSSNQPQHF.

This clone was counted only a few times. The V and J genes are TRBV7-2 and TRBJ2-4, with 10 bases aligning to TRBD1. Unmatched junction bases numbered 12, after V lost 5 bases and J lost 8 bases. The CDR3 covers 16 residues. CDR1 and CDR2 from the germline V gene are SGHTA and FQGNSA. CDR3 nucleotide sequence: TGTGCCAGCAGCCCGTCCCGGGACAGGGGTAGGGACATTCAGTACTTC. It specifies CASSPSRDRGRDIQYF. Together with reference TRBV7-2 and TRBJ2-4, the CDR3 gives the full variable domain: GAGVSQSPSNKVTEKGKDVELRCDPISGHTALYWYRQSLGQGLEFLIYFQGNSAPDKSGLPSDRFSAERTGGSVSTLTIQRTQQEDSAVYLCASSPSRDRGRDIQYFGAGTRLSVL.

The chain recombines TRBV7-9 with TRBJ1-2, with 10 bases that match TRBD1. V lost 4 bases, J lost 7 bases, and 6 bases stayed unmatched. The germline CDR1 and CDR2 sequences are SEHNR and FQNEAQ (reference sequence). The CDR3 is 14 residues long. The CDR3 coding sequence is TGTGCCAGCAGCTACGGGACAGGGGCAAGTGGCTACACCTTC. The encoded protein is CASSYGTGASGYTF.

The chain couples TRBV7-2 to TRBJ2-2, with 9 bases identical to TRBD1. CDR3 size: 15 residues. V shed 5 bases and J 6 bases; nucleotides not matched to a gene: 7. The V gene's germline CDR1 is SGHTA and CDR2 FQGNSA. CDR3 loop: CASSPGTGKSGELFF. Here the CDR3 DNA reads TGTGCCAGCAGCCCGGGGACAGGGAAGTCCGGGGAGCTGTTTTTT. The full variable domain, with the rest looked up from reference TRBV7-2 and TRBJ2-2, is GAGVSQSPSNKVTEKGKDVELRCDPISGHTALYWYRQSLGQGLEFLIYFQGNSAPDKSGLPSDRFSAERTGGSVSTLTIQRTQQEDSAVYLCASSPGTGKSGELFFGEGSRLTVL.

The chain is built from TRBV14 and TRBJ1-5; 8 bases line up with TRBD1. The germline V gene encodes CDR1 SGHDN and CDR2 FVKESK. This CDR3 has 14 residues. Trimming at V came to 6 bases and at J to 1 base, leaving 2 bases not matched to a gene. The CDR3 reads CASSRTGSNQPQHF. CDR3 sequence (DNA): TGTGCCAGCAGTCGGACAGGGAGCAATCAGCCCCAGCATTTT. The full variable domain, completed using reference TRBV14 and TRBJ1-5, is EAGVTQFPSHSVIEKGQTVTLRCDPISGHDNLYWYRRVMGKEIKFLLHFVKESKQDESGMPNNRFLAERTGGTYSTLKVQPAELEDSGVYFCASSRTGSNQPQHFGDGTRLSIL.